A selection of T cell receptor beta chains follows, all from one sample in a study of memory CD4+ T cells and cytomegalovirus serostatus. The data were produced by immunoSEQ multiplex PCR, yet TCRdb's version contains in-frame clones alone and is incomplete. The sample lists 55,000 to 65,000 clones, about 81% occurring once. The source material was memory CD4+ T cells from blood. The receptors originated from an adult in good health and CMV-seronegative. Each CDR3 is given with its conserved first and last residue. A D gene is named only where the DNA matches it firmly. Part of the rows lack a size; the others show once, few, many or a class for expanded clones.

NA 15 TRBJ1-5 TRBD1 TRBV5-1 TGCGCCAGCAGCTGGACAGGGGGAAAGGATCAGCCCCAGCATTTT CASSWTGGKDQPQHF
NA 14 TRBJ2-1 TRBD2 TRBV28 TGTGCCAGCAGTTTTACGGGAGGGTCTCCTGAGCAGTTCTTC CASSFTGGSPEQFF
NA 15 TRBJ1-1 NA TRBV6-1 TGTGCCAGCAGTGCTCTCGACAGTTCGAACACTGAAGCTTTCTTT CASSALDSSNTEAFF
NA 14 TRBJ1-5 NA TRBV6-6 TGTGCCAGCAGGCCCTTGGGGGGGAATCAGCCCCAGCATTTT CASRPLGGNQPQHF
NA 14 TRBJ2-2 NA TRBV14 TGTGCCAGCAGCCAAGTTAGGGGAGCCGGGGAGCTGTTTTTT CASSQVRGAGELFF
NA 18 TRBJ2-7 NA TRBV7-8 TGTGCCAGCAGCGCCTATCGTCTAAGCGGAGCGGTCTCCTACGAGCAGTACTTC CASSAYRLSGAVSYEQYF
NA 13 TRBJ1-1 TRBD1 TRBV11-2 TGTGCCAGCAGCTTAACAGGGGGCACTGAAGCTTTCTTT CASSLTGGTEAFF
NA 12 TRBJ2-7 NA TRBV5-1 TGCGCCAGCAGCCCGGGCTACTACGAGCAGTACTTC CASSPGYYEQYF
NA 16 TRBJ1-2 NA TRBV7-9 TGTGCCAGCAGCTACATAACTCGGACGGAGGACTATGGCTACACCTTC CASSYITRTEDYGYTF
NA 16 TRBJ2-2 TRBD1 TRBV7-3 TGTGCCAGCAGCTTAGCCGGGACAGGGGGCACCGGGGAGCTGTTTTTT CASSLAGTGGTGELFF
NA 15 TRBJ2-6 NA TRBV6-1 TGTGCCAGCAGGACTGGGGGTTCTGGGGCCAACGTCCTGACTTTC CASRTGGSGANVLTF
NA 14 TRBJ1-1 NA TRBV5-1 TGCGCCAGCAGCTTGGAGGGGAGGAACACTGAAGCTTTCTTT CASSLEGRNTEAFF
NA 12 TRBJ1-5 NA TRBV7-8 TGTGCCAGCAGCTTGACCAATCAGCCCCAGCATTTT CASSLTNQPQHF
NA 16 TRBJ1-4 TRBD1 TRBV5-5 TGTGCCAGCAGCCTTTTGTTGGACAGGGGGAACGAAAAACTGTTTTTT CASSLLLDRGNEKLFF
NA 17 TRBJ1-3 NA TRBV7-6 TGTGCCAGCAGCCACCCCTCCGGAAACAGGGCTGGAAACACCATATATTTT CASSHPSGNRAGNTIYF
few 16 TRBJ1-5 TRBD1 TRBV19 TGTGCCAGTAGTGCCCGACAGGGAAATAGCAATCAGCCCCAGCATTTT CASSARQGNSNQPQHF
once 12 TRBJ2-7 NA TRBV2 TGTGCCAGCAAGGAACTTTCCTACGAGCAGTACTTC CASKELSYEQYF
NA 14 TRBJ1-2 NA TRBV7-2 TGTGCCAGCAGCTTCTACGGACAGCCCTATGGCTACACCTTC CASSFYGQPYGYTF
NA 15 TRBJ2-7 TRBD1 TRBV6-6 TGTGCCAGCAGTTCGACCGGGACAGGATCCTACGAGCAGTACTTC CASSSTGTGSYEQYF
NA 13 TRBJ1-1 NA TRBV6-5 TGTGCCAGCAGTCAGGGCATGAACACTGAAGCTTTCTTT CASSQGMNTEAFF
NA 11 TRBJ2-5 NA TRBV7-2 TGTGCCAGCGCTTTTTCGGAGACCCAGTACTTC CASAFSETQYF
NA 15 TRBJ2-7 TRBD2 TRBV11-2 TGTGCCAGCAGCATCCTAGCGGGTGCTTCCTACGAGCAGTACTTC CASSILAGASYEQYF
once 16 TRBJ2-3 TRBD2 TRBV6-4 TGTGCCAGCAGTGACCCGACTAGCGGAGGCACAGATACGCAGTATTTT CASSDPTSGGTDTQYF
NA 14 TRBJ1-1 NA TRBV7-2 TGTGCCAGCAGCTTAGGGGGCGGGAACACTGAAGCTTTCTTT CASSLGGGNTEAFF
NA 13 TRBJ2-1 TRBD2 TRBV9 TGTGCCAGCAGCGTGGGACTAGAAAATGAGCAGTTCTTC CASSVGLENEQFF
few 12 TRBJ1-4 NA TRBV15 TGTGCCACCAGCAGAGATGATGTAAAACTGTTTTTT CATSRDDVKLFF
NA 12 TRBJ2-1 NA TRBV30 TGTGCCTGGAGTGTGGCAGATCTTGAGCAGTTCTTC CAWSVADLEQFF
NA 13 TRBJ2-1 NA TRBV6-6 TGTGCCAGCACCTTTTATCAGGGGAATGGGCAGTTCTTC CASTFYQGNGQFF
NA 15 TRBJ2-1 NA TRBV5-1 TGCGCCAGCAGCTTGTGGGAGGAGGGCCGAGGAGAGCAGTTCTTC CASSLWEEGRGEQFF
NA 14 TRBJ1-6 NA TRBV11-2 TGTGCCAGCAGCTTAGCCAGTAATAATTCACCCCTCCACTTT CASSLASNNSPLHF
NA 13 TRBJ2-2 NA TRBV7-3 TGTGCCAGCACGAACCCGAACACCGGGGAGCTGTTTTTT CASTNPNTGELFF
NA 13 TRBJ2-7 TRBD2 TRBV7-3 TGTGCCAGCAGCAACGGACTAGCGGGCGAGCAGTACTTC CASSNGLAGEQYF
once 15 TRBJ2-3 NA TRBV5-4 TGTGCCAGCAGCTTGGCCTCAGTAGCGGCAGATACGCAGTATTTT CASSLASVAADTQYF
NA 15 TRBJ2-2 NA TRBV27 TGTGCCAGCAGTCGAAGCTGGTCGGGAGCCCGGGGAGCTGTTTTT CASSRSWSGARGAVF
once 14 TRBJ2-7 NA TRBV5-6 TGTGCCAGCAGCTTGTACGACAGATCCTACGAGCAGTACTTC CASSLYDRSYEQYF
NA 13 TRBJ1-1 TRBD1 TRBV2 TGTGCCAGCAGTCTATACGACAGGGGGGAAGCTTTCTTT CASSLYDRGEAFF
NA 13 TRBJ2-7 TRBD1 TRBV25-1 TGTGCCAGCAGAGGACAGGGGCTTAAGGAGCAGTACTTC CASRGQGLKEQYF
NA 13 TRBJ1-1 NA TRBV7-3 TGTGCCAGCAGCTTCGGGGGGCAGGGTGAAGCTTTCTTT CASSFGGQGEAFF
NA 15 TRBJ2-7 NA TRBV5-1 TGCGCCAGCAGCTCGCATTTGTCTGAATACGTAGAGCAGTACTTC CASSSHLSEYVEQYF
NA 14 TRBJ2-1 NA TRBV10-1 TGCGCCAGCAGCCGGGACTTGGACTACAATGAGCAGTTCTTC CASSRDLDYNEQFF
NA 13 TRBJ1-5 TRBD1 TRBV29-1 TGCAGCGTGCAGGGGGCTAGAGATCAGCCCCAGCATTTT CSVQGARDQPQHF